This passage covers 26 T cell receptor beta chains from one sample sequenced in a study of cytomegalovirus exposure and HLA in healthy donors. In the PCR, 60 Vbeta and 13 Jbeta primers were used. Only in-frame clones appear in the TCRdb table, and some are missing; sequencing was by immunoSEQ multiplex PCR. The sample shows 140,000 to 150,000 clones, 65% to 80% of them seen only once. The sequencing input was PBMCs. The receptor set was obtained from a woman in her forties in good health and CMV-seronegative.

In nucleotides, the CDR3 is TGTGCCAGCCTCCTATGGGCCCGAACCACCCCTGGCTACGAGCAGTACTTC. This sequence encodes CASLLWARTTPGYEQYF. The chain has TRBV7-9 and TRBJ2-7; no clear D gene. CDR3 length: 17 amino acids. Trimming stripped 8 bases from V and 3 bases from J, with 26 bases between. Germline assignment: CDR1 SEHNR and CDR2 FQNEAQ (reference sequence).

The CDR3 nucleotides are TGCGCCAGCAGCCAAGATACCCTCTTAGATGCGGGGAGGAACACTGAAGCTTTCTTT. This gives the protein CASSQDTLLDAGRNTEAFF. The chain combines TRBV4-1 with TRBJ1-1; D not certain. Trimming removed 0 bases at V and 1 base at J, with 21 bases between. The germline CDR1 and CDR2 sequences are MGHRA and YSYEKL. The CDR3 runs 19 residues.

J is TRBJ2-1 and V is TRBV7-9, with 7 positions matching TRBD2. This CDR3 contains 14 residues. V dropped 6 bases and J dropped 5; count of bases not matched to a gene: 7. From germline, CDR1 is SEHNR and CDR2 FQNEAQ (reference sequence). In nucleotides, the CDR3 is TGTGCCAGCAGACTTGTGGGAGGGGACAATGAGCAGTTCTTC. Encoded protein: CASRLVGGDNEQFF.

The chain combines TRBV5-1 with TRBJ2-2; 8 positions match TRBD2. With 2 bases clipped from V and 4 bases from J, the junction kept 4 bases outside the gene matches. The germline gives CDR1 SGHRS, CDR2 YFSETQ. This CDR3 comprises 15 residues. CDR3 sequence: CASSFGGAGTGELFF. The CDR3, as DNA: TGCGCCAGCAGCTTCGGGGGGGCCGGCACCGGGGAGCTGTTTTTT.

The chain carries TRBV2 and TRBJ2-7, with D possibly TRBD1 on 6 matching bases. Trimming shortened V by 9 bases and J by 1 base, and 10 bases separated the two germline ends. The CDR3 extends over 12 amino acids. The germline V gene has CDR1 SNHLY and CDR2 FYNNEI. DNA of the CDR3: TGTGCCAGGAAAGGACAGTCCTACGAGCAGTACTTC. This gives the protein CARKGQSYEQYF.

DNA of the CDR3: TGCACCAGCAGCCAAGTAAAAAGGGGACAGGGGAGTCATAGCAATCAGCCCCAGCATTTT. Its protein product is CTSSQVKRGQGSHSNQPQHF. The chain has TRBV1 and TRBJ1-5; TRBD1, as called in the table, went unchecked against the DNA. TRBV1 is a pseudogene segment. The CDR3 is 20 residues long.

This chain links TRBV6-4 with TRBJ2-1; TRBD2 might be the D (6 bases). The CDR3 covers 18 residues. Germline CDR1 reads MRHNA; CDR2 reads SNTAGT. V was pared by 3 bases and J by 0 bases, with 18 bases between. The DNA of the CDR3 is TGTGCCAGCAGTGAGGAACCTCCTAGCGACAGCTCCTACAATGAGCAGTTCTTC. Amino acid sequence: CASSEEPPSDSSYNEQFF.

The CDR3 loop reads CSVGPQGSNTIYF. The CDR3 DNA reads TGCAGCGTCGGACCCCAGGGCTCAAACACCATATATTTT. The gene calls are TRBV29-1 and TRBJ1-3; a possible D gene is TRBD1 (5 bases). V shed 6 bases and J shed 6 bases, with 15 bases lying between them. There are 13 residues in the CDR3. CDR1 SQVTM and CDR2 ANQGSEA come from the germline V gene.

The chain has TRBV5-1 and TRBJ1-1, with 7 bases that match TRBD1. Germline V gene sequence: CDR1 SGHRS, CDR2 YFSETQ. This CDR3 is built from 14 residues. After removal of 2 bases from V and 0 bases from J, the junction contained 1 base not matched to a gene. The CDR3 is CASSLDRVNTEAFF. CDR3 nucleotides: TGCGCCAGCAGCTTAGACAGGGTGAACACTGAAGCTTTCTTT.

CDR3 protein: CASSIGERGTQYF. As DNA, the CDR3 is TGTGCCAGCAGCATAGGTGAGCGCGGTACGCAGTATTTT. The chain recombines TRBV9 with TRBJ2-3, with D hard to call. The CDR3 runs 13 residues. Germline V gene sequence: CDR1 SGDLS, CDR2 YYNGEE. V lost 4 bases, J lost 8 bases, and 14 bases lay in between.

The chain is built from TRBV14 and TRBJ2-7; D is perhaps TRBD1 (6 bases). The germline V gene has CDR1 SGHDN and CDR2 FVKESK. The CDR3 is 16 residues long. V was cut by 0 bases and J by 3 bases, with 15 bases left in between. For the CDR3, the DNA is TGTGCCAGCAGCCAAGAGAGAGGAACGGGACACTACGAGCAGTACTTC. Translating gives CASSQERGTGHYEQYF. The full variable domain, rest sourced from reference TRBV14 and TRBJ2-7, is EAGVTQFPSHSVIEKGQTVTLRCDPISGHDNLYWYRRVMGKEIKFLLHFVKESKQDESGMPNNRFLAERTGGTYSTLKVQPAELEDSGVYFCASSQERGTGHYEQYFGPGTRLTVT.

This chain uses TRBV7-9 with TRBJ2-1, with 8 bases lining up with TRBD2. This CDR3 has 17 residues. The V segment lost 5 bases and the J segment 2 bases; nucleotides outside the gene matches: 11. CDR1 is SEHNR and CDR2 is FQNEAQ in the germline V gene (reference sequence). DNA for the CDR3: TGTGCCAGCAGCCCCTCGATAGCGGGGACTACCTACAATGAGCAGTTCTTC. This codes for CASSPSIAGTTYNEQFF.

This sequence joins TRBV5-1 and TRBJ1-3; D is ambiguous. Trimming left V 0 bases short and J 0 bases short, with 10 bases between. The germline V gene encodes CDR1 SGHRS and CDR2 YFSETQ. This CDR3 is 16 amino acids long. The CDR3: CASSLDENYSGNTIYF. CDR3 bases: TGCGCCAGCAGCTTGGATGAGAATTACTCTGGAAACACCATATATTTT.

The rearrangement uses TRBV7-8 and TRBJ2-7, with TRBD1 matching 8 bases. With V trimmed by 5 bases and J by 1 base, 4 bases remained unmatched. The CDR3 consists of 14 residues. In germline, CDR1 is SGHVS, CDR2 FQNEAQ. CDR3 DNA sequence: TGTGCCAGCAGCCCCCGACAGGGGTCCTACGAGCAGTACTTC. It codes for CASSPRQGSYEQYF.

The chain links TRBV7-2 to TRBJ1-5; D not resolved. Germline V gene lookup returns CDR1 SGHTA and CDR2 FQGNSA. The CDR3 totals 13 residues. Trimming took 3 bases from V and 6 from J, leaving 9 bases between them. Here the CDR3 reads CASSLLLSQPQHF. The CDR3 nucleotides read TGTGCCAGCAGCTTGCTATTGAGTCAGCCCCAGCATTTT.

This clone was counted a single time. This sequence joins TRBV19 and TRBJ2-3; D is ambiguous. There are 15 residues in the CDR3. Germline CDR1 and CDR2: LNHDA and SQIVND (reference sequence). The ends were cut back, 3 bases at V and 5 bases at J, with 15 bases in the middle. The CDR3 nucleotides are TGTGCCAGTAGTATCCAGGCATCCATGGGAGATACGCAGTATTTT. Protein sequence: CASSIQASMGDTQYF.

The chain combines TRBV5-1 with TRBJ2-3; no definite D call. The germline gives CDR1 SGHRS, CDR2 YFSETQ. Trimming pared 1 base from V and 0 bases from J, leaving 9 bases between. This CDR3 is built from 15 residues. CDR3 sequence: CASSLWAESTDTQYF. In DNA form, the CDR3 reads TGCGCCAGCAGCTTGTGGGCTGAAAGCACAGATACGCAGTATTTT.

The CDR3 sequence is CASSQAQVVSGSYEQYF. Here the CDR3 DNA reads TGTGCCAGCAGCCAGGCCCAAGTCGTGAGCGGGTCCTACGAGCAGTACTTC. The rearrangement links TRBV4-2 to TRBJ2-7; tentatively, D is TRBD2 (6 bases). Germline loops: CDR1 LGHNA, CDR2 YNFKEQ. V lost 3 bases, J lost 1 base, and 19 bases lay in between. The CDR3 consists of 17 residues.

The sample holds one count of this clone. The chain joins TRBV7-9 to TRBJ2-3; TRBD1 agrees at 9 bases. After removal of 5 bases from V and 5 bases from J, the junction contained 8 bases not matched to a gene. Germline loops: CDR1 SEHNR, CDR2 FQNEAQ (reference sequence). This CDR3 spans 15 amino acids. The DNA for the CDR3 is TGTGCCAGCAGCCCCCACAGGGGGCCTGTAGATACGCAGTATTTT. Its translation is CASSPHRGPVDTQYF.

The chain employs TRBV19 and TRBJ1-4; TRBD1 agrees at 9 bases. The germline CDR1 and CDR2 sequences are LNHDA and SQIVND (reference sequence). Trimming cost V 2 bases and J 3 bases; bases outside gene matches: 13. The CDR3 sequence is 19 residues long. The chain's CDR3 is CASSIPTWDRVSSNEKLFF. DNA of the CDR3: TGTGCCAGTAGTATACCCACTTGGGACAGGGTCTCATCTAATGAAAAACTGTTTTTT.

The CDR3 sequence: CATSSHLGGSGNTIYF. The CDR3 DNA follows: TGTGCCACCAGCTCCCACCTAGGGGGCTCTGGAAACACCATATATTTT. This rearrangement joins TRBV15 to TRBJ1-3; tentative D call: TRBD1 (6 bases). This CDR3 is 16 amino acids long. Looked up from germline, CDR1 is LNHNV and CDR2 is YYDKDF (reference sequence). V was pared by 5 bases and J by 0 bases, with 14 bases between.

The chain combines TRBV27 with TRBJ1-6; D uncertain. Trimming removed 7 bases at V and 6 bases at J, with 13 bases between. Germline V gene lookup returns CDR1 MNHEY and CDR2 SMNVEV (reference sequence). This CDR3 is built from 14 residues. The CDR3 loop reads CASNAGLRNSPLHF. CDR3 nucleotides: TGTGCCAGCAATGCGGGTTTGCGTAATTCACCCCTCCACTTT.

The genes are TRBV5-1 and TRBJ2-7; 8 bases fit TRBD1. This CDR3 has 15 amino acids. Trimming at V came to 3 bases and at J to 3 bases, leaving 8 bases not matched to a gene. Per germline, CDR1 SGHRS and CDR2 YFSETQ. This CDR3 is CASSSRTGTDYEQYF. Here the CDR3 DNA reads TGCGCCAGCAGCTCCCGGACAGGGACAGACTACGAGCAGTACTTC.

The rearrangement uses TRBV6-1 and TRBJ1-3; TRBD1 matches 8 bases. The CDR3 loop spans 14 amino acids. CDR1 and CDR2 (germline): MNHNS, SASEGT. J lost 3 bases, V lost 6 bases, and 4 bases had no gene match. CDR3 sequence (DNA): TGTGCCAGCAGAACAGGGGGTGGTGGAAACACCATATATTTT. This translates into CASRTGGGGNTIYF.

This clone has just a few counts. The rearrangement links TRBV6-5 to TRBJ2-7, with D maybe TRBD1 (6 bases). The CDR3 consists of 13 residues. Germline CDR1 and CDR2: MNHEY and SVGAGI. V was cut by 6 bases and J by 3 bases, with 12 bases left in between. In nucleotides, the CDR3 is TGTGCCAGCAGGCCGGGACACCTCTACGAGCAGTACTTC. Its translation is CASRPGHLYEQYF.

The chain combines TRBV5-6 with TRBJ1-2, with 7 positions matching TRBD1. V shed 1 base, J shed 4 bases, and the junction held 10 bases outside the gene matches. Per the germline V gene, CDR1 is SGHDT and CDR2 is YYEEEE. This CDR3 contains 16 residues. The CDR3 loop reads CASSLSGTASFYGYTF. In nucleotides, the CDR3 is TGTGCCAGCAGCTTGAGTGGGACAGCCTCTTTCTATGGCTACACCTTC.